This TCR beta chain was captured by sequencing in a study of CD8 T cells in ankylosing spondylitis. V dropped 6 bases and J dropped 10 bases, with 19 bases sitting between them. The CDR3 totals 14 residues. Germline CDR1 reads KGHSH; CDR2 reads LQKENI. TCRdb re-analysed the 5' RACE reads in MiXCR, keeping a single row per CDR3 protein. Of 350,000 or so distinct CDR3 sequences in the sample, roughly 15% were seen once. The sequencing sample was made of blood, either unsorted or a sorted T cell fraction (not recorded which). The chain joins TRBV18 to TRBJ2-1; a weak D match, TRBD2 (6 bases). The receptor was derived from a male donor with ankylosing spondylitis or in good health (not recorded which). CDR3: CASSFGSRDEEQFF. CDR3 coding DNA: TGTGCCAGCTCCTTCGGGAGTAGGGACGAAGAGCAGTTCTTC.